The source of this T cell receptor (beta chain) is a study of blood T cells in healthy people across ages. Next came a second PCR, run for about 7 to 12 cycles, which used a sample-barcoded 5' primer along with a J-beta primer mix. One entry per CDR3 protein results from TCRdb running MiXCR on the 5' RACE reads. The table lists approximately 850,000 distinct CDR3 sequences, roughly 60% of them singletons, with 22% in the top ten. It was roughly 10 milliliters of peripheral blood that were drawn from each donor. Concerning this clonotype itself: Its antigen remains unidentified.

Study outcomes and limitations: A roughly linear fall in TCR beta diversity per million T cells was seen with increasing age.

This clonotype was sampled from a young man in good health. The sequenced sample consisted of blood.

The CDR3 here is CSAWGEQETQYF. The DNA for the CDR3 is TGCAGTGCGTGGGGCGAACAAGAGACCCAGTACTTC. The chain carries TRBV20-1 and TRBJ2-5; TRBD1 is a possible D gene (5 bases). Trimming cost V 6 bases and J 2 bases, with 10 bases left between them. This CDR3 comprises 12 residues. Germline V gene lookup returns CDR1 DFQATT and CDR2 SNEGSKA (reference sequence).